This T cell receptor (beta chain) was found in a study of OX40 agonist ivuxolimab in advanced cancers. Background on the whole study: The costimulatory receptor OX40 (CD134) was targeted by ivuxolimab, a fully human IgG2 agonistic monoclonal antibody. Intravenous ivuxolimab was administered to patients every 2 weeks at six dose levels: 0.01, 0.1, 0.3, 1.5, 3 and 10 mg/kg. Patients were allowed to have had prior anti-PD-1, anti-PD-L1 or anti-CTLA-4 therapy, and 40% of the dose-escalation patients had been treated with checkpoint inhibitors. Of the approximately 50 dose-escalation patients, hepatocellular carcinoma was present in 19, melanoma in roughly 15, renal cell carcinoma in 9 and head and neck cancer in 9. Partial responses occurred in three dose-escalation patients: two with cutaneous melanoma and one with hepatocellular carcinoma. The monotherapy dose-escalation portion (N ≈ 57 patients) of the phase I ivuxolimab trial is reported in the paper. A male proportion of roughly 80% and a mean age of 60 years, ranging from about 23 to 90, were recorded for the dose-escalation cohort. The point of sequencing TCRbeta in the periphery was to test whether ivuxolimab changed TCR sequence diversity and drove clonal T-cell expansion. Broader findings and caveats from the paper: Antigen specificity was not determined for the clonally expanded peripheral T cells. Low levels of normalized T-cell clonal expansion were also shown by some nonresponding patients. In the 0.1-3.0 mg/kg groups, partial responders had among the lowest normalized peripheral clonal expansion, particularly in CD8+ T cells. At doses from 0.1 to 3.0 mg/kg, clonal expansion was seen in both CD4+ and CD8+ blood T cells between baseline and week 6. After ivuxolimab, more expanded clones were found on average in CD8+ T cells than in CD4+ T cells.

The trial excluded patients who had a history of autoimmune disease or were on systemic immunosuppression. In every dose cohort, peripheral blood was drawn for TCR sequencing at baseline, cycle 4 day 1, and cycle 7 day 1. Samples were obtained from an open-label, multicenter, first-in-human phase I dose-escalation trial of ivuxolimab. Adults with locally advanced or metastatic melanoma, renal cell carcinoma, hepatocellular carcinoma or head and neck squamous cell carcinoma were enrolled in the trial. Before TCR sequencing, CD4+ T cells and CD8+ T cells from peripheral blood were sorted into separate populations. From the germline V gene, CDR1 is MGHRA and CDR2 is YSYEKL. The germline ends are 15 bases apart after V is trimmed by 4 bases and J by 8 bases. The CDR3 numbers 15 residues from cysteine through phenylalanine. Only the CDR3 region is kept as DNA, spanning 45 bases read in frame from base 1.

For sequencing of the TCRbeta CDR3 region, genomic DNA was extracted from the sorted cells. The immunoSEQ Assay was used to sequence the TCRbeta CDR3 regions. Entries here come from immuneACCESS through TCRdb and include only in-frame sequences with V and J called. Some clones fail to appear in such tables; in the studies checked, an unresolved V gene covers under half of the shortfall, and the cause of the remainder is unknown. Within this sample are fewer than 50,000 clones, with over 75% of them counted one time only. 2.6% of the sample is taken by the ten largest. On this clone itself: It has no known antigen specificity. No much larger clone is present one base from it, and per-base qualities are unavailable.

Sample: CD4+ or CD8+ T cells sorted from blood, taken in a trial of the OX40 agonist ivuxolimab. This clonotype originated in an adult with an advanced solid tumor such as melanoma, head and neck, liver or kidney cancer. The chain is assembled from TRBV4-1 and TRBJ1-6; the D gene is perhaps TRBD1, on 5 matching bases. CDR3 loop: CASSPRGRVDSPLHF. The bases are TGCGCCAGCAGCCCCCGTGGCAGGGTGGATTCACCCCTCCACTTT.